This T cell receptor (beta chain) was captured in a study of cytomegalovirus exposure and HLA in healthy donors (dated by TCRdb to between 2016 and 2019). Study-wide context: A later analysis indicated that the 120 or so validation repertoires were generated on the platform also employed for the 666 repertoires of the first cohort. The study aimed to test whether cataloging public T cell receptors could reveal signatures of past pathogen exposure. Along with the roughly 610-subject first cohort, a separate validation cohort of 120 different subjects was used. High-throughput TCR immunosequencing, statistical association of individual TCRs with disease status, and machine learning were combined to predict cytomegalovirus infection status.

The donors belonged to the validation cohort of roughly 120 subjects, which was separate from the roughly 700-subject first cohort. The CDR1 and CDR2 encoded by the germline V gene (reference sequence) are LNHDA and SQIVND. From the cysteine up to the phenylalanine, the CDR3 has a length of 14 residues. Only the CDR3 region is kept as DNA, spanning 42 bases read in frame from base 1. The V and J ends are trimmed by 9 bases and 5 bases, leaving 14 bases between them. As to this clone: What antigen it recognizes has not been identified. The sample holds no much larger clone one base away, and base qualities are not on file.

The study at large found these results: The study listed approximately 150 TCR beta chains as associated with cytomegalovirus. The authors suggested that the approach could potentially be generalized to other disease states and immunological phenotypes. Cytomegalovirus status was reported to be diagnosed by the classifier with high specificity and sensitivity in both the original and validation cohorts. A later analysis lacked HLA typing for the validation cohort, so it scored co-occurrence in that cohort across all 110 or so repertoires. In vitro tests confirmed that a few of the cytomegalovirus-associated TCR beta chains recognize cytomegalovirus antigens. Most TCR sequences were seen in very few donors, while some public TCRs were found in many individuals. A later analysis found that TCRs clustered in the first cohort also tended to co-occur in the 110 or so validation repertoires, with approximately 93% of cluster scores above 0.

The protocol used for the library was the immunoSEQ multiplex PCR assay. As for the authors' bioinformatics: A statistical classification framework was developed to diagnose cytomegalovirus status using the catalog of TCR beta chain sequences. The table comes from immuneACCESS by way of TCRdb, which keeps in-frame sequences with V and J called. Part of the clones is missing from these tables; in studies checked, under half for an unresolved V gene and the rest for unknown reasons. V and J calls and clone size follow that table, whereas D and trimming were derived from the DNA. Recorded for this sample are about 150,000 clones; approximately 86% of them occurred a single time. The biggest ten clones account for over 2% of the sample.

Sequenced input: PBMCs. The source of this sequence is a human donor in good health. This chain is built from TRBV19 and TRBJ1-6, with TRBD1 as a weak D call on 6 bases. The DNA sequence follows: TGTGCCAGATACCAGAGACAGGATAATTCACCCCTCCACTTT. It specifies CARYQRQDNSPLHF.